This TCR beta chain was profiled in a study of blood T cell repertoires in COVID-19. Study in general: The origin of the acute and convalescent COVID-19 samples was the United States, Italy and Spain. In each case, the material was cDNA or gDNA derived from T cells, B-cell-depleted T cells, or PBMCs.

The repertoire was sequenced with immunoSEQ multiplex PCR; TCRdb's copy has only in-frame clones and lacks some. The sample yields 110,000 to 150,000 clones, around nine tenths seen once. The CDR3 extends over 16 amino acids. Sequencing input: peripheral blood. The receptor was isolated from a human donor in a cohort sampled during active COVID-19. The gene calls are TRBV21-1 and TRBJ2-7; the table's D gene call, TRBD2, was not cross checked with the DNA. TRBV21-1 is assigned pseudogene status. The CDR3 here is CASSMREVLKGYEQYF. The CDR3 DNA is TGTGCCAGCAGCATGAGGGAGGTATTGAAAGGCTACGAGCAGTACTTC.